This TCR beta chain originates from a study of cytomegalovirus exposure and HLA in healthy donors. Study-level background: In an earlier analysis, around 100 million unique TCR beta sequences were found from 200 million or so T cells. Study observations and caveats: What a later analysis showed was that several of the most significant clusters appeared linked to common viral pathogens.

The PCR ran on 60 Vbeta and 13 Jbeta primers. Method: immunoSEQ multiplex PCR; TCRdb's copy keeps in-frame clones and lacks some. This table has more than 95,000 clones, around 78% appearing once. Concerning this clone: The antigen is undetermined.

This CDR3 comprises 15 residues. Germline V lookup: CDR1 SGDLS, CDR2 YYNGEE. Unmatched junction bases numbered 11, after V lost 4 bases and J lost 7 bases. Each donor's status was that of a healthy bone marrow donor. Sample: PBMCs. This chain connects TRBV9 to TRBJ2-1, with 7 positions matching TRBD1. This receptor was identified in a man aged 60 to 69 in good health and CMV-seropositive. CDR3 sequence reads: CASSPGPPGGNEQFF. In nucleotides, the CDR3 is TGTGCCAGCAGCCCCGGCCCGCCAGGGGGAAATGAGCAGTTCTTC.